The 28 T cell receptor beta chains given below trace back to one sample, sequenced in a study of immune heterogeneity within non-small cell lung tumors. With approximately 0.6 ug used per sample, the template was genomic DNA from bulk tumor. Surgical sampling yielded several biopsies per primary tumor (spaced far apart). Patients underwent curative surgery for non-small cell lung cancer (untreated and newly diagnosed). Multiplex PCR with 32 V and 13 J primers amplified TCR beta CDR3. TCRdb recomputed calls from the multiplex PCR reads with MiXCR, one row per CDR3 protein. The top ten clones hold around 16% of a sample with 5,000 to 6,500 distinct CDR3 sequences, roughly 22% of them seen once. The specimen was lung tumor tissue. The receptors derive from a man aged 55 to 70 with non-small cell lung cancer.

This clonotype is deemed medium-sized. V and J are TRBV6-1 and TRBJ2-3, with a weak D call TRBD1 (6 bases). Germline V gene lookup returns CDR1 MNHNS and CDR2 SASEGT. Deletions cut 6 bases from V and 5 bases from J, with 9 bases between. CDR3 length: 12 residues. The CDR3 DNA sequence: TGTGCCAGCAGCAAACAGGGAGATACGCAGTATTTT. It codes for CASSKQGDTQYF.

V is TRBV2 and J is TRBJ2-3; possibly TRBD1 or TRBD2 for D (6 bases each). Germline V gene sequence: CDR1 SNHLY, CDR2 FYNNEI. This CDR3 has 14 amino acids. V was trimmed by 9 bases and J by 1 base, leaving 14 bases between them. In DNA, the CDR3 is TGTGCCAGAGGGGGGCAGGTGGGCACAGATACGCAGTATTTT. Its protein is CARGGQVGTDTQYF.

This clonotype has a count of ten or more. The chain employs TRBV24-1 and TRBJ1-1; 9 nucleotides align to TRBD1. The ends lost 10 bases at V and 1 base at J; junction bases unmatched: 6. The CDR3 has 14 residues. Per the germline V gene, CDR1 is KGHDR and CDR2 is SFDVKD. The CDR3 loop reads CATRGTGPNTEAFF. The CDR3 coding sequence is TGTGCCACAAGGGGGACAGGGCCGAACACTGAAGCTTTCTTT.

In its sample, this clonotype was seen many times. This sequence joins TRBV18 and TRBJ1-3; D remains unclear. V was shortened by 3 bases and J by 0 bases, with 12 bases between the two germline ends. The CDR3 consists of 16 residues. CDR1 is KGHSH and CDR2 is LQKENI in the germline V gene. The CDR3 protein is CASSPTPANSGNTIYF. The CDR3 DNA reads as TGTGCCAGCTCACCCACCCCGGCGAACTCTGGAAACACCATATATTTT.

The genes are TRBV4-2 and TRBJ2-5; TRBD2 agrees at 9 bases. The CDR3 has 17 residues. V lost 2 bases to trimming and J lost 4 bases; unmatched junction nucleotides: 11. Germline lookup yields CDR1 LGHNA and CDR2 YNFKEQ. CDR3: CASSQRRLAGLGETQYF. The CDR3 DNA follows: TGTGCCAGCAGCCAAAGACGGCTAGCGGGGCTGGGAGAGACCCAGTACTTC.

The sample holds many counts of this clonotype. The V and J genes are TRBV15 and TRBJ2-5; D perhaps matches TRBD2 (5 bases). Trimming stripped 5 bases from V and 3 bases from J, with 13 bases between. CDR1 is LNHNV, CDR2 YYDKDF, per germline (reference sequence). CDR3 length: 14 amino acids. The CDR3 coding sequence is TGTGCCACCAGCCCGAGGGCCGGGGAAGAGACCCAGTACTTC. Translating it yields CATSPRAGEETQYF.

By sample fraction, this clonotype is medium-sized. V gene TRBV19 combines with J gene TRBJ1-5; D gene ambiguous. Germline V gene data show CDR1 as LNHDA and CDR2 as SQIVND (reference sequence). The germline V and J ends were trimmed by 5 bases and 0 bases, with 11 bases remaining between them. The CDR3 sequence is 15 residues long. DNA of the CDR3: TGTGCCAGTAGTTCCCGGAGCTATAGCAATCAGCCCCAGCATTTT. It codes for CASSSRSYSNQPQHF.

A remark on this clonotype: In this CDR3 the conserved last residue, phenylalanine or tryptophan, is missing, so a read error is likely. V gene TRBV6-5 combines with J gene TRBJ2-7; 8 bases agree with TRBD2. From germline, CDR1 is MNHEY and CDR2 SVGAGI. The CDR3 loop spans 17 amino acids. V shed 2 bases and J 6 bases; nucleotides not matched to a gene: 15. The CDR3 here is CASSYPGGEGGKLEQYL. CDR3 in DNA: TGTGCCAGCAGTTACCCCGGGGGGGAGGGAGGAAAGCTCGAGCAGTACTTA.

In this sample, this clonotype is medium-sized. This chain joins TRBV20-1 and TRBJ2-7, with TRBD2 identical over 7 bases. The germline V gene has CDR1 DFQATT and CDR2 SNEGSKA (reference sequence). The CDR3 sequence is 13 residues long. Trimming removed 3 bases from V and 5 bases from J; junction bases left unmatched: 7. CDR3 DNA: TGCAGTGCTAGTAGTGGGAGGGCCGACGAGCAGTACTTC. It is translated as CSASSGRADEQYF.

V and J are TRBV5-1 and TRBJ2-5; D may correspond to TRBD1 or TRBD2 (5 bases each). Germline V gives CDR1 SGHRS, CDR2 YFSETQ. This CDR3 is 17 amino acids long. Trimming removed 7 bases from V and 4 bases from J, with 26 bases in between. The CDR3 here is CASSGFLDRGVSETQYF. CDR3 sequence (DNA): TGCGCCAGCTCGGGTTTTTTGGATAGGGGAGTGTCAGAGACCCAGTACTTC.

The genes are TRBV29-1 and TRBJ2-7; D is perhaps TRBD2 (6 bases). V lost 4 bases and J 0 bases, leaving 10 bases between the germline ends. The CDR3 extends over 13 amino acids. CDR1 is SQVTM, CDR2 ANQGSEA, per germline. Here the CDR3 DNA reads TGCAGCGTTGGGACTACTGCCTCCTACGAGCAGTACTTC. It encodes CSVGTTASYEQYF.

Note on this clonotype: A much larger clonotype is one base distant, so this may be a read error. The CDR3, as DNA: TGTGCCAGCAGCTTGCAGGGCGGGCGTTATTTTGGGAAGTACTTC. This gives the protein CASSLQGGRYFGKYF. J is TRBJ2-7 and V is TRBV5-6; D is possibly TRBD1 or TRBD2 (5 bases each). This CDR3 comprises 15 residues. Between the trimmed V and J ends, which lost 1 base and 11 bases, there was a span of 22 bases. CDR1 is SGHDT, CDR2 YYEEEE, per germline.

On this clonotype: A single base separates this from a much larger clone, so it may be a read error. V gene TRBV27 combines with J gene TRBJ2-3; the D gene is possibly TRBD1 (5 bases). The CDR3 extends over 15 amino acids. CDR1 MNHEY and CDR2 SMNVEV come from the germline V gene (reference sequence). CDR3 loop: CANSLGSGLTDTQYF. CDR3 DNA sequence: TGTGCCAACAGTTTAGGGTCAGGGTTGACAGATACGCAGTATTTT.

This clonotype was observed at least ten times. CDR3 bases: TGTGCCAGCAGCTGGGGGACTTCCAGCTCTGGAAACACCATATATTTT. Encoded protein: CASSWGTSSSGNTIYF. This chain connects TRBV5-6 to TRBJ1-3; D possibly corresponds to TRBD1 (5 bases). Germline CDR1 and CDR2: SGHDT and YYEEEE. V was shortened by 3 bases and J by 0 bases, with 13 bases between the two germline ends. The CDR3 spans 16 residues.

This clonotype was seen a few times. The CDR3 DNA sequence: TGCAGTGCTAGAGCCTCGGGGGCGGCCACAGATACGCAGTATTTT. This codes for CSARASGAATDTQYF. The V gene is TRBV20-1, the J gene TRBJ2-3; either TRBD1 or TRBD2 may supply D (6 bases each). V was shortened by 1 base and J by 2 bases, with 13 bases between the two germline ends. The CDR3 covers 15 residues. The V gene's germline CDR1 is DFQATT and CDR2 SNEGSKA (reference sequence).

About this clonotype itself: A read error may explain this, as a much larger clone is one base away. The chain has TRBV20-1 and TRBJ2-2; unclear D gene. CDR3 size: 15 residues. Germline CDR1 DFQATT, CDR2 SNEGSKA (reference sequence). The CDR3 region has the DNA TGCAGTGCTAGATCCGGGTTTGATTTGGGCGTGGAGCCGTTTTTT. Its protein product is CSARSGFDLGVEPFF.

This clonotype was observed at least ten times. The CDR3 region has the DNA TGCAGTGCTAGAGCCGGGACAGGAATGGGCACTGAAGCTTTCTTT. It is translated as CSARAGTGMGTEAFF. The genes are TRBV20-1 and TRBJ1-1, with 8 bases that match TRBD1. The CDR3 is 15 residues long. V shed 1 base, J shed 4 bases, and the junction held 8 bases outside the gene matches. CDR1 and CDR2 (germline): DFQATT, SNEGSKA (reference sequence).

By share, this clonotype ranks as medium-sized. The V call is TRBV28, the J call TRBJ2-7; D unresolved. V was trimmed by 5 bases and J by 0 bases, leaving 14 bases between them. Germline V CDR1 and CDR2: MDHEN, SYDVKM. The CDR3 spans 15 residues. The CDR3 DNA is TGTGCCAGCAGTGAGGCAGACGTACCCTCCTACGAGCAGTACTTC. Amino acid sequence: CASSEADVPSYEQYF. Full variable domain (outside the CDR3, taken from reference TRBV28 and TRBJ2-7): DVKVTQSSRYLVKRTGEKVFLECVQDMDHENMFWYRQDPGLGLRLIYFSYDVKMKEKGDIPEGYSVSREKKERFSLILESASTNQTSMYLCASSEADVPSYEQYFGPGTRLTVT.

Within the sample, this clonotype is medium-sized. The chain carries TRBV6-2 or TRBV6-3 and TRBJ1-1; D gene unclear. This CDR3 region has 13 residues. The germline CDR1 and CDR2 sequences are MNHEY and SVGEGT. The ends were cut back, 2 bases at V and 7 bases at J, with 11 bases in the middle. The CDR3 sequence is CASSYEWGGEAFF. The DNA for the CDR3 is TGTGCCAGCAGTTACGAGTGGGGAGGTGAAGCTTTCTTT.

In its sample, this clonotype ranks as medium-sized (0.01 to 0.1%). The chain combines TRBV19 with TRBJ2-1, with 14 bases matching TRBD2. Germline trimming cut 6 bases from V and 7 bases from J; bases unmatched to any gene: 5. CDR1 and CDR2 from the germline V gene are LNHDA and SQIVND (reference sequence). The CDR3 has 15 amino acids. For the CDR3, the DNA is TGTGCCAGTAGCCAGACTAGCGGGAGGGGGAATGAGCAGTTCTTC. Its translation: CASSQTSGRGNEQFF.

This clonotype showed up many times. The J gene is TRBJ2-3, the V gene TRBV11-2; D remains ambiguous. V lost 9 bases to trimming and J lost 1 base, with 11 bases between them. CDR3 length: 13 residues. Germline CDR1 is SGHAT and CDR2 is FQNNGV. In DNA, the CDR3 is TGTGCCAGTAGAGGAGAGGGCACAGATACGCAGTATTTT. Amino acids: CASRGEGTDTQYF.

The sample holds many counts of this clonotype. The genes are TRBV5-1 and TRBJ2-5; TRBD2 matches 8 bases. Germline CDR1 SGHRS, CDR2 YFSETQ. This CDR3 is 17 amino acids long. The V segment lost 0 bases and the J segment 3 bases; nucleotides outside the gene matches: 10. CDR3 sequence: CASSLGGAYSGKETQYF. The CDR3 region has the DNA TGCGCCAGCAGCTTGGGGGGGGCCTATAGCGGGAAAGAGACCCAGTACTTC.

This clonotype was counted many times. This sequence joins TRBV7-6 and TRBJ2-2; 9 bases fit TRBD1. Germline V gives CDR1 SGHVS, CDR2 FNYEAQ. Trimming cost V 8 bases and J 4 bases; bases outside gene matches: 5. The CDR3 length is 14 residues. CDR3 coding DNA: TGTGCCAGCGGTGGACAGGGGCGCACCGGGGAGCTGTTTTTT. This translates into CASGGQGRTGELFF.

Comment on this clonotype: This may arise from a read error, as a much more abundant clone is one base away. The rearrangement joins TRBV18 to TRBJ2-3, with D perhaps TRBD2 (5 bases). Per the germline V gene, CDR1 is KGHSH and CDR2 is LQKENI. The CDR3 runs 16 residues. CDR3 amino acids: CASSPSGRSSTDTQSF. In DNA, the CDR3 is TGTGCCAGCTCACCTAGTGGGCGTTCTAGCACAGATACGCAGTCTTTT.

This clonotype was counted at least ten times. The J gene is TRBJ2-5, the V gene TRBV20-1; a possible D gene is TRBD1 (5 bases). The CDR3 is made up of 11 amino acids. CDR1 is DFQATT, CDR2 SNEGSKA, per germline (reference sequence). Trimming removed 7 bases from V and 2 bases from J, with 8 bases in between. The CDR3 nucleotides are TGCAGTGGACAGATTCAAGAGACCCAGTACTTC. Protein: CSGQIQETQYF.

In regard to this clonotype: A much larger clone differs by one base, so this may be a read error. The CDR3 nucleotides are TGTGCCAGCAGTTTTGGCAGGGGAGTTCTAGCTTTCTTT. Amino acid sequence: CASSFGRGVLAFF. V and J are TRBV27 and TRBJ1-1, with TRBD1 as a possible D gene (6 bases). The CDR3 is 13 residues long. Trimming cost V 3 bases and J 10 bases, with 15 bases left between them. Germline V gene sequence: CDR1 MNHEY, CDR2 SMNVEV (reference sequence).

This clonotype was detected many times. The rearrangement links TRBV5-1 to TRBJ2-1, with 7 bases fitting TRBD1. The CDR3 loop spans 14 amino acids. The J segment lost 9 bases and the V segment lost 0 bases, leaving 6 bases of the junction unmatched. Germline CDR1 is SGHRS and CDR2 is YFSETQ. The CDR3 DNA sequence: TGCGCCAGCAGCTTGGATCTCAGGGGGAGTGAGCAGTTCTTC. Translating it yields CASSLDLRGSEQFF.

This clonotype showed up many times. The chain recombines TRBV11-3 with TRBJ2-3; perhaps TRBD1 as D (5 bases). Germline values: CDR1 SGHNT, CDR2 YENEEA. The CDR3 is 13 residues long. V was pared by 6 bases and J by 4 bases, with 11 bases between. DNA for the CDR3: TGTGCCAGCAGTTTTACAGGTGCAGATACGCAGTATTTT. Protein: CASSFTGADTQYF.